Each of the 10 T cell receptor beta chains below was sequenced from the same sample in a study of Graves' ophthalmopathy and Graves' hyperthyroidism. Transcripts of RNA were the source for amplifying TCR beta CDR3 regions. HTBI primers served in a first-round RT-PCR, which a second-round multiplex PCR followed. TCRdb used MiXCR to reprocess the multiplex PCR reads, holding one entry per CDR3 protein. The sample lists approximately 640,000 distinct CDR3 sequences, about 41% occurring once. Sequencing was carried out using peripheral blood. The receptors come from an adult man with Graves' ophthalmopathy.

In this sample, this clonotype turned up many times. The chain carries TRBV13 and TRBJ1-2, with 7 bases identical to TRBD1. The germline gives CDR1 PRHDT, CDR2 FYEKMQ (reference sequence). This CDR3 is built from 18 residues. J gave up 1 base and V 6 bases, and 17 bases lay outside the gene matches. CDR3 DNA: TGTGCCAGCAGAACCTTACCGGGACAGACCTTCATTAACTATGGCTACACCTTC. Encoded protein: CASRTLPGQTFINYGYTF.

CDR3 sequence reads: CASSQLGAYEQYF. CDR3 bases: TGTGCCAGCAGCCAATTAGGGGCTTACGAGCAGTACTTC. This sequence joins TRBV14 and TRBJ2-7, with a weak D call TRBD1 (5 bases). V shed 2 bases and J shed 4 bases, with 9 bases lying between them. The CDR3 is 13 residues long. Germline assignment: CDR1 SGHDN and CDR2 FVKESK.

Points on this clonotype: A much bigger clone sits one base away, suggesting this may be a read error. The chain combines TRBV10-3 with TRBJ2-7, with TRBD2 matching 9 bases. The V segment lost 5 bases and the J segment 1 base; nucleotides outside the gene matches: 6. The V gene's germline CDR1 is ENHRY and CDR2 SYGVKD. The CDR3 is 15 amino acids. CDR3 coding DNA: TGTGCCATCAGTTTATCGGCGGGAGGGTCCTACGAGCAGTACTTC. The encoded protein is CAISLSAGGSYEQYF.

In regard to this clonotype: It is likely a read error, because the conserved phenylalanine at the end of the CDR3 is missing. This chain uses TRBV9 with TRBJ1-1, with D unresolved. The CDR3 is made up of 13 amino acids. Germline V lookup: CDR1 SGDLS, CDR2 YYNGEE. The V end was cut by 0 bases, the J end by 3 bases, with 6 bases between. CDR3 protein: CASSVGGHTEAFL. The DNA for the CDR3 is TGTGCCAGCAGCGTAGGCGGCCACACTGAAGCTTTCCTT.

This clonotype was found many times. The genes are TRBV19 and TRBJ1-2; 9 bases fit TRBD1. CDR1 is LNHDA and CDR2 is SQIVND in the germline V gene (reference sequence). There are 13 residues in the CDR3. J gave up 2 bases and V 8 bases, and 3 bases lay outside the gene matches. The CDR3 bases are TGTGCCAGTTCCGGGACAGGGAACTATGGCTACACCTTC. Protein sequence: CASSGTGNYGYTF. Variable domain in full (rest from reference TRBV19 and TRBJ1-2): DGGITQSPKYLFRKEGQNVTLSCEQNLNHDAMYWYRQDPGQGLRLIYYSQIVNDFQKGDIAEGYSVSREKKESFPLTVTSAQKNPTAFYLCASSGTGNYGYTFGSGTRLTVV.

This clonotype was seen once. J is TRBJ1-4 and V is TRBV11-3; D might be TRBD1 (6 bases). Germline loops: CDR1 SGHNT, CDR2 YENEEA. The CDR3 extends over 13 amino acids. V was clipped by 9 bases and J by 8 bases, with 16 bases between them. The CDR3 DNA sequence: TGTGCCAGTGGACAGTACACCGGGGAAAAACTGTTTTTT. Its translation: CASGQYTGEKLFF. Full variable domain (rest looked up from reference TRBV11-3 and TRBJ1-4): EAGVVQSPRYKIIEKKQPVAFWCNPISGHNTLYWYLQNLGQGPELLIRYENEEAVDDSQLPKDRFSAERLKGVDSTLKIQPAELGDSAVYLCASGQYTGEKLFFGSGTQLSVL.

This clonotype was seen only a few times. The chain couples TRBV4-1 to TRBJ1-3; D is unresolved. Germline V lookup: CDR1 MGHRA, CDR2 YSYEKL. The V and J ends lost 1 base and 5 bases respectively, with 18 bases between them. CDR3 length equals 17 residues. The CDR3 loop is CASSQGLFRSLRNTIYF. The CDR3 bases are TGCGCCAGCAGCCAAGGACTCTTCCGGTCATTGCGAAACACCATATATTTT.

The chain recombines TRBV25-1 with TRBJ2-2; D may be TRBD1 or TRBD2 (5 bases each). Trimming removed 11 bases from V and 2 bases from J, with 15 bases in between. The CDR3 runs 14 residues. Looked up from germline, CDR1 is MGHDK and CDR2 is SYGVNS. The CDR3 DNA reads TGTGCCTGGAGTCGGGACGCTAACACCGGGGAGCTGTTTTTT. It encodes CAWSRDANTGELFF.

The V call is TRBV2, the J call TRBJ1-1; 9 positions agree with TRBD1. The germline V gene has CDR1 SNHLY and CDR2 FYNNEI. CDR3 length: 12 residues. Trimming removed 10 bases from V and 3 bases from J; junction bases left unmatched: 3. The CDR3 here is CAITGGDTEAFF. The DNA for the CDR3 is TGTGCCATAACAGGGGGCGACACTGAAGCTTTCTTT. Full variable domain (remainder filled in from reference TRBV2 and TRBJ1-1): EPEVTQTPSHQVTQMGQEVILRCVPISNHLYFYWYRQILGQKVEFLVSFYNNEISEKSEIFDDQFSVERPDGSNFTLKIRSTKLEDSAMYFCAITGGDTEAFFGQGTRLTVV.

The chain has TRBV5-2 and TRBJ1-5. TRBV5-2 is described as a pseudogene. This CDR3 has 12 amino acids. This chain's CDR3 is CTSNRNNQPQHF. The DNA for the CDR3 is TGTACCAGCAACCGGAACAATCAGCCCCAGCATTTT.